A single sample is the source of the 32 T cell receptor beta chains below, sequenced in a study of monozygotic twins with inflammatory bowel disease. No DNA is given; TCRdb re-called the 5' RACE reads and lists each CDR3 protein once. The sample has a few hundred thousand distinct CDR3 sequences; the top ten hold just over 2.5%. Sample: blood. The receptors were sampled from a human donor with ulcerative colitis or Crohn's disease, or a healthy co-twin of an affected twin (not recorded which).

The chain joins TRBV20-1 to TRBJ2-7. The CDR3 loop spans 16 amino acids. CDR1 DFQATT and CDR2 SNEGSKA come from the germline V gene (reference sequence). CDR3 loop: CSARDYRHGLAYEQYF.

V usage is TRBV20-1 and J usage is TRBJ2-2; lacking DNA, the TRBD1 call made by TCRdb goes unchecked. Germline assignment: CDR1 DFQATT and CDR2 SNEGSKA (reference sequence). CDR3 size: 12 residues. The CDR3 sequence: CSAQTDVGELFF.

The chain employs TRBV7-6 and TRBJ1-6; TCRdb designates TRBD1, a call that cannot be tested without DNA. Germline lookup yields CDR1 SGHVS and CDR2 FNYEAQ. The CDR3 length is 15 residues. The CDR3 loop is CASSLRTGNNSPLHF.

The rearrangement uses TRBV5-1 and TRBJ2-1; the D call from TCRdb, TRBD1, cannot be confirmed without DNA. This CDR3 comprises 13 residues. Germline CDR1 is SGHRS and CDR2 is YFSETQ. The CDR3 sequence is CASRPGQANEQFF.

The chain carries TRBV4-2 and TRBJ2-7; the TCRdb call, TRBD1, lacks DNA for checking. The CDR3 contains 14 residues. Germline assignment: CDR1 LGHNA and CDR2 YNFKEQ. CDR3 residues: CASSQAPGGYEQYF.

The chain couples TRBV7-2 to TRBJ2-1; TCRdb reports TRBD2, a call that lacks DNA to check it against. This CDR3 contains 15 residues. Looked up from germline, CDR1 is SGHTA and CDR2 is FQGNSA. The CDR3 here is CASSPSGGASFEQFF.

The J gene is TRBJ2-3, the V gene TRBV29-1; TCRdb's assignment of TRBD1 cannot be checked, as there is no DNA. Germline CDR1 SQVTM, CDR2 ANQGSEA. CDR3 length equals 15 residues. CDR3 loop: CSVEDRAGALGAQYF.

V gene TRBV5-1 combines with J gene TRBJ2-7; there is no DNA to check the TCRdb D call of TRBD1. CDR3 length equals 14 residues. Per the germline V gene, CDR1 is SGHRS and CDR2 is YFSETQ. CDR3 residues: CASSSQGASYEQYF.

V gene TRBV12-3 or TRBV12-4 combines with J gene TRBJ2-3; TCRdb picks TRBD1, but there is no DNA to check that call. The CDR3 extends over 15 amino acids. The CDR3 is CASSLAGGLTDTQYF.

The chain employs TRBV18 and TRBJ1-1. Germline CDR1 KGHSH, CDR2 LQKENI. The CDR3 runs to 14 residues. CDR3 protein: CASSPPSLNTEAFF.

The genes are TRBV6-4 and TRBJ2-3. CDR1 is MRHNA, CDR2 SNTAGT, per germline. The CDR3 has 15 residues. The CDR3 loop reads CASSVSRGSTDTQYF.

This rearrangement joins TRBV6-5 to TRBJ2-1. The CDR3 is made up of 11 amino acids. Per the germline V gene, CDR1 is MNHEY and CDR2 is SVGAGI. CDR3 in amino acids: CASSSRNEQFF.

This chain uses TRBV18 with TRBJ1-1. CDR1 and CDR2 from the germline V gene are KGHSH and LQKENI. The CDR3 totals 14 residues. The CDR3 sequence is CASSPRMGNAEAFF.

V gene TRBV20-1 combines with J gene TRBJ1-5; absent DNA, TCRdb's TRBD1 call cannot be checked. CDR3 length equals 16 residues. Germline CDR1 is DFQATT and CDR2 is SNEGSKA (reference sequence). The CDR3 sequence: CSARIRTVEFNQPQHF.

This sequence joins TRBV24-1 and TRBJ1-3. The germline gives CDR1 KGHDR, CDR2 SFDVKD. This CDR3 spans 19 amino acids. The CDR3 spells CATSDLQSRDGYSGNTIYF.

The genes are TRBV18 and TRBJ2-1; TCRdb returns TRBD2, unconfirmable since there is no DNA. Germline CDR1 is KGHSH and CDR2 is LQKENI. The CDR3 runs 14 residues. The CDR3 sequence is CASSPWASADEQFF.

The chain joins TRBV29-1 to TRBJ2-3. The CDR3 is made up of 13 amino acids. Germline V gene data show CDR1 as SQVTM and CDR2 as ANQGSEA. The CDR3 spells CSVVGSRTDTQYF.

The CDR3: CASSEVNRAYEQYF. The gene calls are TRBV6-1 and TRBJ2-7; TCRdb's assignment of TRBD1 cannot be checked, as there is no DNA. This CDR3 comprises 14 residues. CDR1 MNHNS and CDR2 SASEGT come from the germline V gene.

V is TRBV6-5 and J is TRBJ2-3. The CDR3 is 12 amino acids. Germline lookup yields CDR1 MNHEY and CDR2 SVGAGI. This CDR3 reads CASSYDEDTQYF.

CDR3 amino acids: CASSIQVGYEQYF. This chain connects TRBV18 to TRBJ2-7. CDR3 length: 13 residues. CDR1 is KGHSH, CDR2 LQKENI, per germline.

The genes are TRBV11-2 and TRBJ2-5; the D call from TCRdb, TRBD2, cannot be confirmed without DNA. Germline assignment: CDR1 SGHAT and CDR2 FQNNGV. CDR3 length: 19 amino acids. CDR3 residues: CASSSRPGTSGGARETQYF.

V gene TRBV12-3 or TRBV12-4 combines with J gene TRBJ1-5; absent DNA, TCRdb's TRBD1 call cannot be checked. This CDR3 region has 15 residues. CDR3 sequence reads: CASRLGQISNQPQHF.

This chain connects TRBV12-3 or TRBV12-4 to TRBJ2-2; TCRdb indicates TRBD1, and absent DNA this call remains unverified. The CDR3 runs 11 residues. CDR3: CASSTGPMVFF.

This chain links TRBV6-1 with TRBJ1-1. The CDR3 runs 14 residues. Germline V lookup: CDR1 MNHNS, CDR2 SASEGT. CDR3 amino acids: CASEDPTGDTEAFF.

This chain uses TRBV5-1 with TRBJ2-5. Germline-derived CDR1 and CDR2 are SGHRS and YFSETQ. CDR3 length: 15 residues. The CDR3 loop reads CASSWQAVGQETQYF.

This chain's CDR3 is CASSLRDNSYNEQFF. This chain connects TRBV12-3 or TRBV12-4 to TRBJ2-1; checking the TCRdb D call of TRBD1 is not possible without DNA. The CDR3 totals 15 residues.

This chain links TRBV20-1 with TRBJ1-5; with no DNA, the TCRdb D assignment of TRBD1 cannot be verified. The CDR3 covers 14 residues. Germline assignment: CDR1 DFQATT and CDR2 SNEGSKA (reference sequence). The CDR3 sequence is CSAAPDGHNQPQHF.

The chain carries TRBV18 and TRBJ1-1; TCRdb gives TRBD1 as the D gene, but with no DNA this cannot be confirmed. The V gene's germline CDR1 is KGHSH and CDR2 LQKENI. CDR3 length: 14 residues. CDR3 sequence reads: CASSPNRAYTEAFF.

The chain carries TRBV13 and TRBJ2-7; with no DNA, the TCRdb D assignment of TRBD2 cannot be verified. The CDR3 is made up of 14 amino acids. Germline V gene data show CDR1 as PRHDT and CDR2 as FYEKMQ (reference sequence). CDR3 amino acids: CASSFRGTWNEQYF.

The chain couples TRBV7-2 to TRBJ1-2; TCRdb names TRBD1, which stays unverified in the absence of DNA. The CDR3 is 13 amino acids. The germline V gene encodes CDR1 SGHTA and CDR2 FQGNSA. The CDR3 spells CASSPRTGYGYTF.

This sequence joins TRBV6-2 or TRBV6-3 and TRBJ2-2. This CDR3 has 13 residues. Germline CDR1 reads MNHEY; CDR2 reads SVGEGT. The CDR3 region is CASSYVTRGELFF.

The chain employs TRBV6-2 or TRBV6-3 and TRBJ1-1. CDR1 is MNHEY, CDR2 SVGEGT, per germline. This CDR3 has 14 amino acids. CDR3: CASSYRARNTEAFF.